The 31 T cell receptor beta chains below all came from one sample that was sequenced in a study of radiotherapy plus CTLA-4 blockade in lung cancer. Repertoires were generated with immunoSEQ multiplex PCR, while TCRdb's copy carries only in-frame clones and drops some. This table holds about 39,000 clones, about four fifths found once. The sample here was peripheral blood, taken from a patient treated with radiotherapy plus ipilimumab. The origin of the receptors is a human donor with non-small cell lung cancer that progressed on radiotherapy plus ipilimumab.

This clone was seen only once. The rearrangement joins TRBV7-8 to TRBJ2-7, with a possible D match to TRBD2 (6 bases). Germline V gene lookup returns CDR1 SGHVS and CDR2 FQNEAQ. The CDR3 totals 14 residues. V was cut by 1 base and J by 3 bases, with 10 bases left in between. CDR3 coding DNA: TGTGCCAGCAGCTTAGGGGCGGGGAACTACGAGCAGTACTTC. The encoded protein is CASSLGAGNYEQYF.

The gene calls are TRBV9 and TRBJ1-6, with D maybe TRBD1 (5 bases). The CDR3 consists of 14 residues. Trimming took 4 bases from V and 10 from J, leaving 15 bases between them. CDR1 SGDLS and CDR2 YYNGEE come from the germline V gene. This CDR3 is CASSLRAGGSPLHF. In nucleotides, the CDR3 is TGTGCCAGCAGCCTCAGGGCAGGTGGGTCACCCCTCCACTTT.

The rearrangement joins TRBV28 to TRBJ1-2; 10 nucleotides agree with TRBD1. The V and J ends lost 3 bases and 4 bases, in that order; junction bases with no gene match: 8. Germline CDR1 MDHEN, CDR2 SYDVKM. The CDR3 extends over 16 amino acids. The CDR3 protein is CASSFPRTGGTYGYTF. The CDR3 DNA reads TGTGCCAGCAGTTTCCCTCGGACAGGGGGGACCTATGGCTACACCTTC.

The chain has TRBV15 and TRBJ2-7; 9 nucleotides agree with TRBD1. Germline CDR1 reads LNHNV; CDR2 reads YYDKDF (reference sequence). This CDR3 is 17 amino acids long. V shed 4 bases, J shed 4 bases, and the junction held 14 bases outside the gene matches. Here the CDR3 DNA reads TGTGCCACCAGCAAAAAACTAGGGACAGGGATTTTGTACGAGCAGTACTTC. It is translated as CATSKKLGTGILYEQYF.

This clone has more than one count but fewer than ten. The gene calls are TRBV15 and TRBJ2-3, with 12 bases matching TRBD2. V was pared by 5 bases and J by 4 bases, with 16 bases of the junction left unmatched. The CDR3 is made up of 19 amino acids. The V gene's germline CDR1 is LNHNV and CDR2 YYDKDF (reference sequence). CDR3 residues: CATSPGLAGGPTIPDTQYF. In nucleotides, the CDR3 is TGTGCCACCAGCCCAGGGCTAGCGGGGGGGCCTACTATCCCAGATACGCAGTATTTT.

This clone was seen once. This chain joins TRBV9 and TRBJ2-3; 7 bases agree with TRBD2. CDR1 SGDLS and CDR2 YYNGEE come from the germline V gene. CDR3 length: 15 residues. J gave up 4 bases and V 4 bases, and 9 bases lay outside the gene matches. CDR3 DNA sequence: TGTGCCAGCAGCACCCTGACTAGCAACTCAGATACGCAGTATTTT. Translated: CASSTLTSNSDTQYF.

This clone was seen only once. The CDR3 spells CASSVEHRGGTDTQYF. CDR3 DNA sequence: TGTGCCAGCAGCGTAGAACATCGGGGGGGCACAGATACGCAGTATTTT. The chain couples TRBV9 to TRBJ2-3; 7 positions match TRBD2. Germline CDR1 and CDR2: SGDLS and YYNGEE. Trimming removed 0 bases from V and 1 base from J; junction bases left unmatched: 5. The CDR3 spans 16 residues.

This rearrangement joins TRBV5-8 to TRBJ1-2; 9 bases align to TRBD1. Trimming cost V 5 bases and J 5 bases; bases outside gene matches: 7. The germline V gene encodes CDR1 SGHTS and CDR2 YDEGEE. The CDR3 is 14 amino acids. The CDR3 loop reads CASSPGQGGYGYTF. CDR3 nucleotide sequence: TGTGCCAGCAGTCCGGGACAGGGAGGTTATGGCTACACCTTC.

The table lists this clone with a few counts. This rearrangement joins TRBV4-1 to TRBJ1-6, with D unclear. The CDR3 loop spans 12 amino acids. V was shortened by 0 bases and J by 9 bases, with 3 bases between the two germline ends. Germline-derived CDR1 and CDR2 are MGHRA and YSYEKL. The CDR3 loop reads CASSQESSPLHF. CDR3 in DNA: TGCGCCAGCAGCCAAGAGAGTTCACCCCTCCACTTT.

The CDR3 loop reads CASNGAGGPGETQYF. CDR3 nucleotide sequence: TGTGCCAGCAACGGGGCGGGGGGGCCCGGCGAGACCCAGTACTTC. The J gene is TRBJ2-5, the V gene TRBV9, with 9 bases matching TRBD2. Germline CDR1 reads SGDLS; CDR2 reads YYNGEE. With V trimmed by 6 bases and J by 5 bases, 11 bases remained unmatched. This CDR3 spans 15 amino acids.

The rearrangement joins TRBV13 to TRBJ2-3, with a tentative D call TRBD1 (7 bases). Germline V gene sequence: CDR1 PRHDT, CDR2 FYEKMQ (reference sequence). The V end lost 2 bases, the J end lost 2 bases, and 20 bases lay between the germline ends. The CDR3 covers 18 residues. CDR3 in amino acids: CASSLMGQSGLNTDTQYF. In DNA form, the CDR3 reads TGTGCCAGCAGCTTAATGGGACAGTCGGGACTGAACACAGATACGCAGTATTTT.

The chain recombines TRBV7-2 with TRBJ2-5; 10 positions match TRBD1. The CDR3 sequence is 15 residues long. Germline V gene lookup returns CDR1 SGHTA and CDR2 FQGNSA. J was trimmed by 4 bases and V by 1 base; bases with no gene match: 3. The CDR3 DNA sequence: TGTGCCAGCAGCTTAGGGACAGGGGGGGGAGAGACCCAGTACTTC. Amino acids: CASSLGTGGGETQYF.

The chain is built from TRBV7-2 and TRBJ1-2; the match to TRBD1 covers 7 bases. Trimming took 3 bases from V and 8 from J; bases not matched to a gene: 9. Germline V gives CDR1 SGHTA, CDR2 FQGNSA. The CDR3 sequence is 14 residues long. The CDR3, as DNA: TGTGCCAGCAGCTTCCGACAGGGCCAGGGCGGCTACACCTTC. This sequence encodes CASSFRQGQGGYTF.

The chain carries TRBV4-3 and TRBJ2-7, with D unclear. The CDR3 length is 16 residues. The V gene's germline CDR1 is LGHNA and CDR2 YSLEER. Deletions cut 0 bases from V and 4 bases from J, with 16 bases between. CDR3: CASSQDLIGVRYEQYF. Here the CDR3 DNA reads TGCGCCAGCAGCCAAGATTTGATAGGAGTAAGGTACGAGCAGTACTTC.

This sequence joins TRBV27 and TRBJ2-5, with TRBD2 matching over 15 bases. The J segment lost 4 bases and the V segment lost 6 bases, leaving 3 bases of the junction unmatched. The CDR3 runs to 15 residues. Germline CDR1 MNHEY, CDR2 SMNVEV (reference sequence). This chain's CDR3 is CASRRTSGGGETQYF. DNA for the CDR3: TGTGCCAGCAGACGGACTAGCGGGGGGGGAGAGACCCAGTACTTC.

The V gene is TRBV14, the J gene TRBJ2-2; 10 nucleotides align to TRBD2. This CDR3 has 20 amino acids. V shed 0 bases and J 0 bases; nucleotides not matched to a gene: 10. In germline, CDR1 is SGHDN, CDR2 FVKESK. Written as DNA, the CDR3 is TGTGCCAGCAGCCAAGATCGCGGTAGCGGGGGGTTACCGAACACCGGGGAGCTGTTTTTT. Protein product: CASSQDRGSGGLPNTGELFF.

This sequence joins TRBV7-9 and TRBJ1-1; the D is unclear. V dropped 4 bases and J dropped 3 bases, with 6 bases sitting between them. Looked up from germline, CDR1 is SEHNR and CDR2 is FQNEAQ (reference sequence). This CDR3 has 12 residues. This CDR3 reads CASSSGYTEAFF. As DNA, the CDR3 is TGTGCCAGCAGCTCCGGTTACACTGAAGCTTTCTTT. Based on the CDR3 plus reference TRBV7-9 and TRBJ1-1, the full variable domain is DTGVSQNPRHKITKRGQNVTFRCDPISEHNRLYWYRQTLGQGPEFLTYFQNEAQLEKSRLLSDRFSAERPKGSFSTLEIQRTEQGDSAMYLCASSSGYTEAFFGQGTRLTVV.

This chain joins TRBV2 and TRBJ2-3; 10 nucleotides line up with TRBD2. In germline, CDR1 is SNHLY, CDR2 FYNNEI. J gave up 1 base and V 7 bases, and 11 bases lay outside the gene matches. The CDR3 is made up of 17 amino acids. Here the CDR3 reads CASNLAGVIGGTDTQYF. CDR3 nucleotides: TGTGCCAGCAACCTAGCGGGGGTAATTGGGGGCACAGATACGCAGTATTTT.

The genes are TRBV7-6 and TRBJ2-2; no firm D call. This CDR3 has 16 residues. The germline gives CDR1 SGHVS, CDR2 FNYEAQ. Deletions cut 4 bases from V and 0 bases from J, with 12 bases between. This chain's CDR3 is CASSSGRFANTGELFF. In DNA form, the CDR3 reads TGTGCCAGCAGCTCCGGTCGGTTCGCGAACACCGGGGAGCTGTTTTTT.

The chain is built from TRBV5-1 and TRBJ1-3; D gene uncertain. This CDR3 has 15 amino acids. Trimming stripped 2 bases from V and 4 bases from J, with 13 bases between. Germline V gene lookup returns CDR1 SGHRS and CDR2 YFSETQ. The DNA for the CDR3 is TGCGCCAGCAGCTTTCGTGGAATGGAGGGAAACACCATATATTTT. Protein product: CASSFRGMEGNTIYF.

A few counts support this clone. The chain links TRBV27 to TRBJ1-1; D is ambiguous. Trimming removed 0 bases at V and 0 bases at J, with 14 bases between. CDR1 and CDR2 (germline): MNHEY, SMNVEV (reference sequence). The CDR3 runs to 17 residues. CDR3 nucleotide sequence: TGTGCCAGCAGTTTATCTCGGCCAGCCAGGATGAACACTGAAGCTTTCTTT. Its translation: CASSLSRPARMNTEAFF.

This chain joins TRBV7-8 and TRBJ2-7, with 7 bases lining up with TRBD1. With 6 bases clipped from V and 7 bases from J, the junction kept 9 bases outside the gene matches. Germline values: CDR1 SGHVS, CDR2 FQNEAQ. CDR3 length: 13 residues. The CDR3 nucleotides read TGTGCCAGCAGTTTTCAACAGGGGAGAGAGCAGTACTTC. It codes for CASSFQQGREQYF.

With respect to this clone: It is unclear where the CDR3 begins or ends on the DNA, so no DNA is shown, and the CDR3 is as TCRdb lists it. The chain couples TRBV7-9 to TRBJ2-7; the table's D call of TRBD1 was not tested on the DNA. Germline assignment: CDR1 SEHNR and CDR2 FQNEAQ (reference sequence). The CDR3 sequence runs 14 residues, both termini included. Here the CDR3 reads CASSVGQGAYEQCF.

This rearrangement joins TRBV5-1 to TRBJ2-5; 7 bases fit TRBD2. Germline V gives CDR1 SGHRS, CDR2 YFSETQ. The CDR3 covers 14 residues. With V trimmed by 4 bases and J by 1 base, 4 bases remained unmatched. The CDR3 DNA follows: TGCGCCAGCAGCCACAGCGGGGCCCAAGAGACCCAGTACTTC. It yields the protein CASSHSGAQETQYF.

The chain has TRBV7-3 and TRBJ2-5; 11 bases match TRBD2. V trimming: 6 bases; J trimming: 4 bases; junction bases outside the gene matches: 1. This CDR3 spans 13 amino acids. The germline V gene encodes CDR1 SGHTA and CDR2 FQGTGA. CDR3 DNA sequence: TGTGCCAGCAGTGGGACTAGCGGAGAGACCCAGTACTTC. Encoded protein: CASSGTSGETQYF.

The chain joins TRBV5-1 to TRBJ2-4, with D maybe TRBD2 (6 bases). The germline gives CDR1 SGHRS, CDR2 YFSETQ. The germline V and J ends were trimmed by 3 bases and 1 base, with 17 bases remaining between them. The CDR3 has 17 amino acids. For the CDR3, the DNA is TGCGCCAGCAGCTCATCGGACTACCGAGAGGCCAAAAACATTCAGTACTTC. Translating gives CASSSSDYREAKNIQYF.

This sequence joins TRBV7-8 and TRBJ1-1; D call uncertain. The germline V gene encodes CDR1 SGHVS and CDR2 FQNEAQ. V gave up 8 bases and J gave up 5 bases, with 15 bases separating them. CDR3 length equals 13 residues. The CDR3 protein is CASAMGTGTEAFF. CDR3 coding DNA: TGTGCCAGCGCCATGGGCACGGGGACTGAAGCTTTCTTT.

This clone came up once. The V call is TRBV19, the J call TRBJ2-1, with D possibly TRBD2 on 6 matching bases. This CDR3 comprises 13 residues. V dropped 5 bases and J dropped 6 bases, with 11 bases sitting between them. The germline V gene encodes CDR1 LNHDA and CDR2 SQIVND (reference sequence). CDR3 sequence (DNA): TGTGCCAGTAGTCTTCGGGGGTTCAATGAGCAGTTCTTC. It translates to CASSLRGFNEQFF.

There are a few counts of this clone. At one end, the junction sequence differs from germline, possibly due to a read error. The same CDR3 can be traced to other DNA sequences in this sample. V is TRBV5-8 and J is TRBJ1-6, with D unclear. The V gene's germline CDR1 is SGHTS and CDR2 YDEGEE. This CDR3 region has 17 residues. The CDR3 nucleotides read TGTGCCAGCAGAACTTTGGGCTGGGCATCTCATAATTCGCCCCTCCACTTT. Translating gives CASRTLGWASHNSPLHF.

This chain connects TRBV5-1 to TRBJ1-4; 9 positions match TRBD1. The V and J ends lost 0 bases and 0 bases, in that order; junction bases with no gene match: 3. CDR1 and CDR2 from the germline V gene are SGHRS and YFSETQ. The CDR3 totals 17 residues. The CDR3 nucleotides read TGCGCCAGCAGCTTGGGGACAGGGGACCCAACTAATGAAAAACTGTTTTTT. The encoded protein is CASSLGTGDPTNEKLFF.

This clone was seen just once. The chain recombines TRBV7-9 with TRBJ1-2, with 7 bases identical to TRBD1. The CDR3 consists of 14 residues. The germline V gene encodes CDR1 SEHNR and CDR2 FQNEAQ (reference sequence). The V gene end was trimmed by 5 bases and the J gene end by 4 bases; junction bases not matched to a gene: 7. CDR3 sequence (DNA): TGTGCCAGCAGCGCGACAGGGCCCCCCTATGGCTACACCTTC. This translates into CASSATGPPYGYTF.